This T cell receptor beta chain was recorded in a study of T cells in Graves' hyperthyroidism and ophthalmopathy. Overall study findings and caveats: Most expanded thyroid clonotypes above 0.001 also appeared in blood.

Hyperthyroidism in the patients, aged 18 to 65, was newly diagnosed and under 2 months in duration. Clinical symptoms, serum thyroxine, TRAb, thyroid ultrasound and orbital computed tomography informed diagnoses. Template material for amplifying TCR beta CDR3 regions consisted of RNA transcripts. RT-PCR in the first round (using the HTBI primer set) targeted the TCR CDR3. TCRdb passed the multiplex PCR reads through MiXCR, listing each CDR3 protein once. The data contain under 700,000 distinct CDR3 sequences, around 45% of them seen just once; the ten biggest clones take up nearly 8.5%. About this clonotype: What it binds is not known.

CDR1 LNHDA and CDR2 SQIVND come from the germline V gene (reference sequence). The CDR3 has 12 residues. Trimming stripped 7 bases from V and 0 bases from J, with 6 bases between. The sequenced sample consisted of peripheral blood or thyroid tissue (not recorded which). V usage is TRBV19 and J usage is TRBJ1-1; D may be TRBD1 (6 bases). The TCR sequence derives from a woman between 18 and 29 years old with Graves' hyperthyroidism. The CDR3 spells CASKGVNTEAFF. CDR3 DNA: TGTGCCAGTAAGGGGGTGAACACTGAAGCTTTCTTT. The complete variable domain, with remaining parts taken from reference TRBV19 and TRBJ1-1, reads DGGITQSPKYLFRKEGQNVTLSCEQNLNHDAMYWYRQDPGQGLRLIYYSQIVNDFQKGDIAEGYSVSREKKESFPLTVTSAQKNPTAFYLCASKGVNTEAFFGQGTRLTVV.